The sequence of this T cell receptor beta chain was determined in a study of cytomegalovirus exposure and HLA in healthy donors. With 2 bases removed from V and 6 bases from J, the gap between germline ends came to 10 bases. Germline V CDR1 and CDR2: MNHEY, SMNVEV (reference sequence). The CDR3 is made up of 14 amino acids. The PCR had 60 Vbeta and 13 Jbeta primers. The repertoire was sequenced with immunoSEQ multiplex PCR; TCRdb's copy has only in-frame clones and lacks some. The table lists around 92,000 clones, about three quarters of them singletons. The specimen sequenced was PBMCs. The TCR originated in a man aged 60 to 75 in good health and CMV-seropositive. The chain combines TRBV27 with TRBJ1-4; TRBD1 might be the D (6 bases). The CDR3 protein is CASSLGQRDEKLFF. For the CDR3, the DNA is TGTGCCAGCAGTTTAGGACAGCGCGATGAAAAACTGTTTTTT.